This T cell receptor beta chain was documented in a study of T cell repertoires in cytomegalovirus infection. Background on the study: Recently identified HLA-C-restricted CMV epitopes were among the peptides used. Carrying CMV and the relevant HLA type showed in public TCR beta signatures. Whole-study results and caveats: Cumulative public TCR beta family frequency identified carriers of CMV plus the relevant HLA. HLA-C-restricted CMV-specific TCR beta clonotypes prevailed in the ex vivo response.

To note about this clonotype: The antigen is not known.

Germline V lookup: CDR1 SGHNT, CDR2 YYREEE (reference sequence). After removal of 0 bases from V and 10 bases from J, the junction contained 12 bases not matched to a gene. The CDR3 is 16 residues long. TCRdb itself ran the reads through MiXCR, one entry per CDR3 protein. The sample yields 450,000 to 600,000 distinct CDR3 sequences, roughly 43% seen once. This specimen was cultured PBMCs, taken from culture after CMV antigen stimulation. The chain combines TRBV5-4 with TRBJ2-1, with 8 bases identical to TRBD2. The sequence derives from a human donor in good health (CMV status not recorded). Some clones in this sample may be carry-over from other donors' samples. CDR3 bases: TGTGCCAGCAGCTTGGTTGGTGCGGGGGGCCTTACGGAGCAGTTCTTC. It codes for CASSLVGAGGLTEQFF.